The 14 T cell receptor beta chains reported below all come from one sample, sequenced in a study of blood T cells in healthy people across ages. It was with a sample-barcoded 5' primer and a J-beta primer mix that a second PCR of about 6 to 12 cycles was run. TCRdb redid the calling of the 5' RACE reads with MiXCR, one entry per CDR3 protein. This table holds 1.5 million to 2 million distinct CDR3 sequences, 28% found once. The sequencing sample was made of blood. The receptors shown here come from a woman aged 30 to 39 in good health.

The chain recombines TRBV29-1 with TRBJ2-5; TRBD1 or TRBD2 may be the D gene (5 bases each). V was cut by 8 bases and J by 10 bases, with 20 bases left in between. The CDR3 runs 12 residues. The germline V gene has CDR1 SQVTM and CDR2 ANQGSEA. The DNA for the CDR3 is TGCAGCCTTTCTGCTGGGGGTATGGGCCAGTACTTC. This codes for CSLSAGGMGQYF.

In nucleotides, the CDR3 is TGTGCCAGCAGCCAAGACGGCAGACCAGAGACCCAGTACTTC. This gives the protein CASSQDGRPETQYF. The gene calls are TRBV3-1 and TRBJ2-5; D uncertain. The CDR3 has 14 amino acids. CDR1 is LGHDT, CDR2 YNNKEL, per germline (reference sequence). The germline V and J ends were trimmed by 0 bases and 4 bases, with 9 bases remaining between them.

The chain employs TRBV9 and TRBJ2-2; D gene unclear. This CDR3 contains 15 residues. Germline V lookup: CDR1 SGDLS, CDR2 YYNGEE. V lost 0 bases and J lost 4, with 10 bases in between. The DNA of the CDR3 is TGTGCCAGCAGCGTAGTTAACCCGGGCACCGGGGAGCTGTTTTTT. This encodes CASSVVNPGTGELFF.

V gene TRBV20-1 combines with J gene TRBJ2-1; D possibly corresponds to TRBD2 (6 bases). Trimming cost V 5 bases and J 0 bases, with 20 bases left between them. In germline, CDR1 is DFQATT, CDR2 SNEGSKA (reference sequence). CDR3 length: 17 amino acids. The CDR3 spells CSAASRGTPSSYNEQFF. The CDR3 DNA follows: TGCAGTGCTGCTTCAAGAGGGACTCCAAGCTCCTACAATGAGCAGTTCTTC.

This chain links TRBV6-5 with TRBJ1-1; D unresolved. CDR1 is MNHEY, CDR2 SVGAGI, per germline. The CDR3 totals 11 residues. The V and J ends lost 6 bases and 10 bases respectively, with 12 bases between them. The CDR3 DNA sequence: TGTGCCAGCAGCAAGAAAGGGAGAGCTTTCTTT. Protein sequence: CASSKKGRAFF.

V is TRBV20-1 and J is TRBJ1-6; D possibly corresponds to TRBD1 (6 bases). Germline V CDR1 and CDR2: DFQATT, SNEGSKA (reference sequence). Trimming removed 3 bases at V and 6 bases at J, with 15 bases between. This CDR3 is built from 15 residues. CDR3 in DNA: TGCAGTGCTAGGGACCCAACAGGGTTTAATTCACCCCTCCACTTT. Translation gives CSARDPTGFNSPLHF.

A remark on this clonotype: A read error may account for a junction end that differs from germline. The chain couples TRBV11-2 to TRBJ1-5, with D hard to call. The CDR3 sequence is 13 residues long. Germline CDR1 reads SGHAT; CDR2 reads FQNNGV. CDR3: CVSSLGFDQPQHF. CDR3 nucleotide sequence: TGTGTCAGCAGCTTAGGGTTTGATCAGCCCCAGCATTTT.

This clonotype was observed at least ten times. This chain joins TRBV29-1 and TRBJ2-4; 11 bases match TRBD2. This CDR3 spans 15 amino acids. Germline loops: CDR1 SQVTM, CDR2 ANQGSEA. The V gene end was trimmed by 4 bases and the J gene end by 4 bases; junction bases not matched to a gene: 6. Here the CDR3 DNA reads TGCAGCGTTGCCAGGGCTAGCGGGGGGAAAAACATTCAGTACTTC. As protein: CSVARASGGKNIQYF.

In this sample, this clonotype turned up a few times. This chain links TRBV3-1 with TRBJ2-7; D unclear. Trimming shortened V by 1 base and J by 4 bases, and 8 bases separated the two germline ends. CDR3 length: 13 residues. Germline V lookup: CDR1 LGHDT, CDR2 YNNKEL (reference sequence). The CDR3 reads CASSQGVRYEQYF. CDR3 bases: TGTGCCAGCAGCCAAGGAGTGAGGTACGAGCAGTACTTC.

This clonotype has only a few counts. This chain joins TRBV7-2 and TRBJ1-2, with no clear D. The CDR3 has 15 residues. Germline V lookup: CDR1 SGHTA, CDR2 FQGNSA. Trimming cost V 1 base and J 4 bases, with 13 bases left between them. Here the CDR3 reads CASSLGGPGGYGYTF. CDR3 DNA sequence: TGTGCCAGCAGCTTAGGAGGGCCGGGTGGCTATGGCTACACCTTC. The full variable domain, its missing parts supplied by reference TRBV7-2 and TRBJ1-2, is GAGVSQSPSNKVTEKGKDVELRCDPISGHTALYWYRQSLGQGLEFLIYFQGNSAPDKSGLPSDRFSAERTGGSVSTLTIQRTQQEDSAVYLCASSLGGPGGYGYTFGSGTRLTVV.

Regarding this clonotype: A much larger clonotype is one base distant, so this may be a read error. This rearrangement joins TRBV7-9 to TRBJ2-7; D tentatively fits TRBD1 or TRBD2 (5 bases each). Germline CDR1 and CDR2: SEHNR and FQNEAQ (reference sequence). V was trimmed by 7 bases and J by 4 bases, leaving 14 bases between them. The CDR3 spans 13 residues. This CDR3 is CASNSRDGYEQYF. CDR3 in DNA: TGTGCCAGCAACTCCCGGGACGGTTACGAGCAGTACTTC.

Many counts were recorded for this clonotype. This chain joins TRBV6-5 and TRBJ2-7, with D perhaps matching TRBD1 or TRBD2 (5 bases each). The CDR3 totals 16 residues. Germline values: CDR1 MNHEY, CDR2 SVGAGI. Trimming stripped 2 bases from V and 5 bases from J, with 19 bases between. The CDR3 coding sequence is TGTGCCAGCAGTTACAAGGGACCTACGCCGCCTAACGAGCAGTACTTC. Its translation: CASSYKGPTPPNEQYF.

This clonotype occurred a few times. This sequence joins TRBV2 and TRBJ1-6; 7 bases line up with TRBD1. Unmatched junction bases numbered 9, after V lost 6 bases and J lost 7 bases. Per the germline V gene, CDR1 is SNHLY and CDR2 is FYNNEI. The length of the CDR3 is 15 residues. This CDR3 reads CASRDGQEPNSPLHF. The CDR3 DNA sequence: TGTGCCAGCAGAGACGGACAGGAACCCAATTCACCCCTCCACTTT.

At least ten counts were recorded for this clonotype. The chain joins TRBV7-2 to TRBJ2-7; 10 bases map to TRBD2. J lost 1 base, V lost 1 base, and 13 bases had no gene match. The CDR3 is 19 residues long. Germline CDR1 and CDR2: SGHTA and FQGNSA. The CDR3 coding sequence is TGTGCCAGCAGCTTAGTAGCAGGAGGAGCGGGAGGGCCATCCTACGAGCAGTACTTC. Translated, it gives CASSLVAGGAGGPSYEQYF.